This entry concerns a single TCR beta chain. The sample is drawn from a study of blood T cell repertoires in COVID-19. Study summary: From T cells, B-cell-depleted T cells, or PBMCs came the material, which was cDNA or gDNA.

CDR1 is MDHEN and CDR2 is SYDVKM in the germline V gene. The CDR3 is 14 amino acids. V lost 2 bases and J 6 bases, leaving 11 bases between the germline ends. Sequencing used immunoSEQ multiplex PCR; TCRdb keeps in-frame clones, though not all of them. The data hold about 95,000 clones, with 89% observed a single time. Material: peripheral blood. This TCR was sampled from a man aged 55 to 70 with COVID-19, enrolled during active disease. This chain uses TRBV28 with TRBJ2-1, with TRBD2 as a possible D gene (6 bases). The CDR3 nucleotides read TGTGCCAGCAGTTTACCCCAGCGGGTCAATGAGCAGTTCTTC. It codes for CASSLPQRVNEQFF.